The rows below give T cell receptor beta chains drawn from one sample of a study of T cell changes during pregnancy in multiple sclerosis. The protocol was immunoSEQ multiplex PCR, while the TCRdb copy is restricted to in-frame clones and leaves out a portion. The sample contains about 68,000 clones, 92% of which appear only once. Sequencing was performed on peripheral blood, taken in the second trimester of pregnancy. These receptors came from a female donor in good health, enrolled as a control in a pregnancy study. CDR3s include the opening cysteine and the closing phenylalanine or tryptophan. Each record gives: V gene, J gene, CDR3 protein.

V gene: TRBV28
J gene: TRBJ2-1
CDR3 protein: CASLSRGLPYNEQFF

V gene: TRBV28
J gene: TRBJ2-7
CDR3 protein: CASTNSGHYEQYF

V gene: TRBV2
J gene: TRBJ2-1
CDR3 protein: CASSRIAGRPGAYNEQFF

V gene: TRBV6-5
J gene: TRBJ2-5
CDR3 protein: CASSYSGLTQETQYF

V gene: TRBV5-1
J gene: TRBJ1-2
CDR3 protein: CASSSGTGGYGYTF

V gene: TRBV5-1
J gene: TRBJ2-7
CDR3 protein: CASSLGTSGFYEQYF

V gene: TRBV6-4
J gene: TRBJ2-1
CDR3 protein: CASSASGGGDEQFF

V gene: TRBV9
J gene: TRBJ2-7
CDR3 protein: CASSVGGLGSYYEQYF

V gene: TRBV6-4
J gene: TRBJ1-5
CDR3 protein: CASSPTGGGNQPQHF

V gene: TRBV23-1
J gene: TRBJ1-5
CDR3 protein: CASSRNRLLPLYQPQHF

V gene: TRBV18
J gene: TRBJ1-5
CDR3 protein: CASSPGGQDNQPQHF

V gene: TRBV21-1
J gene: TRBJ2-7
CDR3 protein: CASSTRGLAGGHHEQYF

V gene: TRBV9
J gene: TRBJ2-5
CDR3 protein: CASSVGWGGQETQYF

V gene: TRBV19
J gene: TRBJ1-1
CDR3 protein: CASNRDQTRNTEAFF

V gene: TRBV6-6
J gene: TRBJ2-7
CDR3 protein: CASSYAGQGHEQYF

V gene: TRBV6-1
J gene: TRBJ2-1
CDR3 protein: CASSLHNPDRNEQFF

V gene: TRBV28
J gene: TRBJ2-6
CDR3 protein: CASSRSVSGANVLTF

V gene: TRBV5-1
J gene: TRBJ1-3
CDR3 protein: CASSFSSGLEAGNTIYF

V gene: TRBV6-1
J gene: TRBJ1-3
CDR3 protein: CASSEALGGAAGNTIYF

V gene: TRBV19
J gene: TRBJ1-4
CDR3 protein: CASSRTAEKLFF

V gene: TRBV6-1
J gene: TRBJ2-7
CDR3 protein: CASSKTGSSYEQYF

V gene: TRBV25-1
J gene: TRBJ2-5
CDR3 protein: CASSESGTRSETQYF

V gene: TRBV4-1
J gene: TRBJ2-7
CDR3 protein: CASSQDISQASYEQYF

V gene: TRBV21-1
J gene: TRBJ1-3
CDR3 protein: CASRGDRAGNTIYF

V gene: TRBV7-2
J gene: TRBJ1-4
CDR3 protein: CASSLAAGNEKLFF

V gene: TRBV6-4
J gene: TRBJ2-1
CDR3 protein: CASSGGQGDYNEQFF

V gene: TRBV2
J gene: TRBJ2-7
CDR3 protein: CASSGRGTAGVRYF

V gene: TRBV7-8
J gene: TRBJ2-7
CDR3 protein: CASSLRDTYYEQYF